This T cell receptor beta chain was sequenced in a study of T cell responses to AZD1222 COVID-19 vaccine. Overall study findings and caveats: Baseline seropositivity characterized only six AZD1222 recipients. Donors in the cohort were predominantly white British and more often female, and clonal diversity was possibly underestimated. Once two AZD1222 doses were given, Spike-specific TCR breadth and depth went up.

This table comes from immunoSEQ multiplex PCR, and its TCRdb copy is limited to in-frame clones, with some not included. The repertoire holds 45,000 to 70,000 clones, roughly 90% seen once, with approximately 15% in the top ten. The analysis combined second doses at about 4 or about 12 weeks. Germline V gives CDR1 SEHNR, CDR2 FQNEAQ (reference sequence). This CDR3 is 14 amino acids long. With V trimmed by 5 bases and J by 5 bases, 6 bases remained unmatched. For this clone: What it binds is unknown.

Sequencing was performed on peripheral blood, taken 28 days after the second AZD1222 dose. The rearrangement uses TRBV7-9 and TRBJ2-5; 9 bases match TRBD1. The origin of this receptor is an adult who received the AZD1222 COVID-19 vaccine. For the CDR3, the DNA is TGTGCCAGCAGCATTTGGACAGGGGAGGAGACCCAGTACTTC. This sequence encodes CASSIWTGEETQYF.